Sequencing of this TCR beta chain was carried out in a study of HIV-infected patients and healthy controls. This clonotype was seen at least ten times. Germline V gene sequence: CDR1 LGHDT, CDR2 YNNKEL (reference sequence). The CDR3 contains 15 residues. V dropped 1 base and J dropped 6; count of bases not matched to a gene: 3. No cell fractionation was done, so the repertoire covers all unsorted peripheral blood T cells. Around 450 ng RNA was reverse transcribed with alpha and beta constant-region primers. Separate chain-specific third strand synthesis with multiplexing indices produced the alpha and beta libraries. Ligation attached cDNA to a 5' RACE adapter that carried a random hexamer and SP2 site. From the 5' RACE reads, TCRdb called clonotypes with MiXCR, one entry per CDR3 protein. The top ten clones hold about 17% of a sample with roughly 9,800 distinct CDR3 sequences, 10% of them seen once.

The J gene is TRBJ1-5, the V gene TRBV3-1; TRBD1 aligns across 10 bases. The TCR sequence derives from an adult with HIV infection. The sequenced sample was blood, obtained before antiretroviral therapy. The CDR3: CASSQGTGGAQPQHF. In DNA form, the CDR3 reads TGTGCCAGCAGCCAAGGGACAGGGGGAGCTCAGCCCCAGCATTTT.